Presented here are 32 T cell receptor beta chains from one specimen sequenced in a study of shared clonotypes between healthy human individuals (TCRdb year 2020). Library construction relied on the immunoSEQ multiplex PCR assay. The clones in this table, taken by TCRdb from immuneACCESS, are in-frame only. Not every clone is retained; where verified, under half of the shortfall comes from an unresolved V gene, and the cause of the rest is unknown. Present in this sample are roughly 2.5 million clones, over 85% of which were seen just once. The ten largest clones represent over 0.12% of the sample. The sequenced material came from naive CD4+ T cells sorted from blood. The cell subset or site label on this specimen signifies: CD45RA+ positively selected. The receptor source for this set is a man in his late teens or twenties in good health.

The chain uses TRBV10-2 and TRBJ2-1; 7 bases match TRBD2. The V gene's germline CDR1 is WSHSY and CDR2 SAAADI. CDR3 size: 14 residues. Unmatched junction bases numbered 3, after V lost 6 bases and J lost 1 base. The CDR3 loop is CASRERGSYNEQFF. CDR3 in DNA: TGCGCCAGCAGAGAGCGGGGATCCTACAATGAGCAGTTCTTC.

In the case of this clone: The same CDR3 is also encoded by other DNA sequences in this sample. The J gene is TRBJ2-5, the V gene TRBV5-1; 12 nucleotides agree with TRBD1. The germline gives CDR1 SGHRS, CDR2 YFSETQ. This CDR3 is 15 amino acids long. V was clipped by 4 bases and J by 3 bases; unmatched bases: 4. CDR3 DNA sequence: TGCGCCAGCAGCGGAGGGACAGGGGGCGAAGAGACCCAGTACTTC. Its protein product is CASSGGTGGEETQYF.

The genes are TRBV19 and TRBJ1-3; D gene ambiguous. CDR1 and CDR2 (germline): LNHDA, SQIVND (reference sequence). The CDR3 runs to 13 residues. V gave up 4 bases and J gave up 4 bases, with 8 bases separating them. CDR3 bases: TGTGCCAGTAGTAGAGGGAACGGAAACACCATATATTTT. Translating it yields CASSRGNGNTIYF. Using reference TRBV19 and TRBJ1-3 for the parts outside the CDR3, the full variable domain is DGGITQSPKYLFRKEGQNVTLSCEQNLNHDAMYWYRQDPGQGLRLIYYSQIVNDFQKGDIAEGYSVSREKKESFPLTVTSAQKNPTAFYLCASSRGNGNTIYFGEGSWLTVV.

The V and J genes are TRBV6-5 and TRBJ1-2; TRBD1 is a possible D gene (5 bases). V gave up 7 bases and J gave up 8 bases, with 20 bases separating them. The CDR3 length is 14 residues. The germline CDR1 and CDR2 sequences are MNHEY and SVGAGI. Here the CDR3 DNA reads TGTGCCAGCATTTCACGACACCGCTCAGGGGGCTACACCTTC. As protein: CASISRHRSGGYTF.

The chain recombines TRBV4-3 with TRBJ2-7; maybe TRBD2 (5 bases). The V end lost 0 bases, the J end lost 6 bases, and 18 bases lay between the germline ends. Germline loops: CDR1 LGHNA, CDR2 YSLEER. CDR3 length: 16 amino acids. CDR3 sequence: CASSQEDGLRAGEQYF. The CDR3 DNA sequence: TGCGCCAGCAGCCAAGAGGATGGACTTCGGGCGGGCGAGCAGTACTTC.

The J gene is TRBJ1-2, the V gene TRBV6-5, with no clear D. Germline V gene lookup returns CDR1 MNHEY and CDR2 SVGAGI. The CDR3 is 15 amino acids. Trimming stripped 6 bases from V and 2 bases from J, with 16 bases between. The CDR3 is CASSPGGEGNYGYTF. CDR3 sequence (DNA): TGTGCCAGCAGCCCGGGCGGGGAGGGAAACTATGGCTACACCTTC.

The V gene is TRBV28, the J gene TRBJ2-7; the D is unclear. The germline V gene encodes CDR1 MDHEN and CDR2 SYDVKM. This CDR3 is built from 15 residues. V shed 5 bases and J shed 2 bases, with 16 bases lying between them. The CDR3 nucleotides are TGTGCCAGCAGTATACCGTCCCCCCCAGCCTACGAGCAGTACTTC. It yields the protein CASSIPSPPAYEQYF. The whole variable domain, filled in from reference TRBV28 and TRBJ2-7, reads DVKVTQSSRYLVKRTGEKVFLECVQDMDHENMFWYRQDPGLGLRLIYFSYDVKMKEKGDIPEGYSVSREKKERFSLILESASTNQTSMYLCASSIPSPPAYEQYFGPGTRLTVT.

V gene TRBV10-3 combines with J gene TRBJ2-3; D is tentatively TRBD1 or TRBD2 (5 bases each). Germline CDR1 reads ENHRY; CDR2 reads SYGVKD. The V end was cut by 10 bases, the J end by 0 bases, with 14 bases between. The CDR3 sequence is 14 residues long. CDR3 DNA sequence: TGTGCCAATCGGGGTGGGGGTAGCACAGATACGCAGTATTTT. Residues: CANRGGGSTDTQYF.

The V call is TRBV5-6, the J call TRBJ2-2; D unclear. This CDR3 has 12 residues. V lost 4 bases and J 7 bases, leaving 8 bases between the germline ends. The germline gives CDR1 SGHDT, CDR2 YYEEEE. CDR3 amino acids: CASSPGGGELFF. The CDR3 DNA sequence: TGTGCCAGCAGCCCCGGCGGCGGGGAGCTGTTTTTT.

The gene calls are TRBV5-1 and TRBJ1-5, with D uncertain. Deletions cut 2 bases from V and 5 bases from J, with 2 bases between. CDR3 size: 11 residues. Germline CDR1 reads SGHRS; CDR2 reads YFSETQ. Here the CDR3 DNA reads TGCGCCAGCAGCTTTTATCAGCCCCAGCATTTT. Its translation is CASSFYQPQHF.

The V call is TRBV30, the J call TRBJ1-1; D perhaps matches TRBD1 (6 bases). V dropped 0 bases and J dropped 3 bases, with 8 bases sitting between them. This CDR3 is 13 amino acids long. Looked up from germline, CDR1 is GTSNPN and CDR2 is SVGIG (reference sequence). The CDR3 DNA reads as TGTGCCTGGAGTGTACGGACAGACACTGAAGCTTTCTTT. Translating it yields CAWSVRTDTEAFF.

CDR3 loop: CASSQLGTEAFF. The CDR3 DNA reads TGTGCCAGCTCACAACTAGGAACTGAAGCTTTCTTT. V is TRBV18 and J is TRBJ1-1, with D uncertain. Germline V lookup: CDR1 KGHSH, CDR2 LQKENI. The CDR3 length is 12 residues. The V and J ends lost 4 bases and 5 bases respectively, with 8 bases between them.

This clone has a single count. The chain is built from TRBV5-1 and TRBJ2-7; D gene uncertain. Trimming cost V 5 bases and J 1 base, with 10 bases left between them. Germline V lookup: CDR1 SGHRS, CDR2 YFSETQ. The CDR3 loop spans 13 amino acids. CDR3 amino acids: CASRSEQSYEQYF. CDR3 DNA: TGCGCCAGCAGATCCGAGCAATCCTACGAGCAGTACTTC.

The chain has TRBV10-3 and TRBJ1-2, with 12 positions matching TRBD1. In germline, CDR1 is ENHRY, CDR2 SYGVKD. Trimming at V came to 6 bases and at J to 2 bases, leaving 1 base not matched to a gene. The CDR3 loop spans 14 amino acids. CDR3 in amino acids: CAIRGQGANYGYTF. For the CDR3, the DNA is TGTGCCATCAGGGGACAGGGGGCGAACTATGGCTACACCTTC.

The chain combines TRBV30 with TRBJ2-7, with no clear D. V lost 0 bases and J 6 bases, leaving 12 bases between the germline ends. The CDR3 has 13 residues. Germline values: CDR1 GTSNPN, CDR2 SVGIG (reference sequence). CDR3 nucleotide sequence: TGTGCCTGGAGTGTCGGGCTAGTGGGCGAGCAGTACTTC. Amino acids: CAWSVGLVGEQYF.

The chain uses TRBV19 and TRBJ1-4, with 8 bases lining up with TRBD1. The CDR3 has 13 amino acids. Germline trimming cut 9 bases from V and 3 bases from J; bases unmatched to any gene: 3. Looked up from germline, CDR1 is LNHDA and CDR2 is SQIVND (reference sequence). The CDR3 bases are TGTGCCAGCATGGACAGGGCTAATGAAAAACTGTTTTTT. Translation: CASMDRANEKLFF.

This clone has a single count. This rearrangement joins TRBV9 to TRBJ2-2; D might be TRBD1 (6 bases). Trimming cost V 4 bases and J 6 bases, with 13 bases left between them. The CDR3 has 14 residues. Germline-derived CDR1 and CDR2 are SGDLS and YYNGEE. The CDR3 here is CASSPQTGPGELFF. The CDR3, as DNA: TGTGCCAGCAGCCCACAAACAGGGCCCGGGGAGCTGTTTTTT.

A remark on this clone: This CDR3 is also generated by other DNA sequences in the sample. The chain couples TRBV10-3 to TRBJ2-3, with unresolved D. The CDR3 totals 15 residues. V dropped 0 bases and J dropped 2 bases, with 9 bases sitting between them. The germline V gene has CDR1 ENHRY and CDR2 SYGVKD. CDR3 DNA: TGTGCCATCAGTGAGTCGTTATCATCCACAGATACGCAGTATTTT. This codes for CAISESLSSTDTQYF.

This sequence joins TRBV2 and TRBJ1-1, with 10 bases identical to TRBD1. CDR3 length: 12 amino acids. The trim removed 5 bases at V and 9 bases at J, leaving 3 bases unmatched. Germline CDR1 SNHLY, CDR2 FYNNEI. The CDR3 region has the DNA TGTGCCAGCAGTCCGACAGGGGGCAAAGCTTTCTTT. Translating gives CASSPTGGKAFF.

The chain has TRBV29-1 and TRBJ2-2; D is perhaps TRBD1 (5 bases). CDR1 is SQVTM and CDR2 is ANQGSEA in the germline V gene. CDR3 length: 11 amino acids. V lost 4 bases and J lost 6, with 6 bases in between. The CDR3 region has the DNA TGCAGCGTTGGACAGCCCGGGGAGCTGTTTTTT. Its protein is CSVGQPGELFF.

This chain joins TRBV7-2 and TRBJ2-2, with TRBD2 matching over 9 bases. Germline assignment: CDR1 SGHTA and CDR2 FQGNSA. The V and J ends lost 3 bases and 4 bases, in that order; junction bases with no gene match: 3. The length of the CDR3 is 15 residues. CDR3 in DNA: TGTGCCAGCAGCTTGACTAGCGGTGTCACCGGGGAGCTGTTTTTT. It yields the protein CASSLTSGVTGELFF.

The V call is TRBV7-2, the J call TRBJ1-3, with 9 bases matching TRBD1. Germline values: CDR1 SGHTA, CDR2 FQGNSA. V lost 5 bases, J lost 4 bases, and 12 bases stayed unmatched. The CDR3 is made up of 17 amino acids. CDR3 amino acids: CASSPVPGQGSGNTIYF. The CDR3 bases are TGTGCCAGCAGCCCCGTCCCGGGACAGGGTTCGGGAAACACCATATATTTT.

The DNA of the CDR3 is TGTGCCAGCACCACAGGGAAAGGAGCCAAAAACATTCAGTACTTC. Amino acids: CASTTGKGAKNIQYF. The rearrangement joins TRBV28 to TRBJ2-4; D is possibly TRBD1 (6 bases). V lost 7 bases to trimming and J lost 0 bases, with 13 bases between them. The CDR3 contains 15 residues. Germline loops: CDR1 MDHEN, CDR2 SYDVKM. The whole variable domain, filled in from reference TRBV28 and TRBJ2-4, reads DVKVTQSSRYLVKRTGEKVFLECVQDMDHENMFWYRQDPGLGLRLIYFSYDVKMKEKGDIPEGYSVSREKKERFSLILESASTNQTSMYLCASTTGKGAKNIQYFGAGTRLSVL.

The chain employs TRBV27 and TRBJ2-5; D unresolved. V lost 2 bases to trimming and J lost 2 bases, with 6 bases between them. Germline assignment: CDR1 MNHEY and CDR2 SMNVEV (reference sequence). The CDR3 spans 13 residues. The CDR3 sequence is CASSLVVQETQYF. The CDR3 DNA reads TGTGCCAGCAGTTTAGTCGTGCAAGAGACCCAGTACTTC.

In DNA, the CDR3 is TGTGCCAGCTCACCACAACGAATCAGTAACTACGAGCAGTACTTC. Translated, it gives CASSPQRISNYEQYF. The chain combines TRBV18 with TRBJ2-7; D ambiguous. V lost 1 base, J lost 3 bases, and 13 bases lay in between. There are 15 residues in the CDR3. Germline-derived CDR1 and CDR2 are KGHSH and LQKENI.

This sequence joins TRBV2 and TRBJ2-3, with 14 nucleotides matching TRBD2. V shed 4 bases, J shed 2 bases, and the junction held 11 bases outside the gene matches. Germline CDR1 reads SNHLY; CDR2 reads FYNNEI. This CDR3 has 19 amino acids. This CDR3 reads CASSVPGTSGGTPTDTQYF. The CDR3 region has the DNA TGTGCCAGCAGTGTTCCCGGGACTAGCGGGGGAACCCCCACAGATACGCAGTATTTT.

The chain is built from TRBV28 and TRBJ2-7; TRBD2 might be the D (6 bases). The germline V and J ends were trimmed by 6 bases and 2 bases, with 14 bases remaining between them. This CDR3 spans 14 amino acids. Germline V gives CDR1 MDHEN, CDR2 SYDVKM. CDR3 amino acids: CASSKGLPPYEQYF. CDR3 DNA: TGTGCCAGCAGCAAGGGACTCCCACCCTACGAGCAGTACTTC.

The J gene is TRBJ2-5, the V gene TRBV2; D is undetermined. The V end lost 6 bases, the J end lost 0 bases, and 8 bases lay between the germline ends. Germline CDR1 is SNHLY and CDR2 is FYNNEI. The CDR3 covers 13 residues. The CDR3 loop is CASSGGHQETQYF. The CDR3 DNA sequence: TGTGCCAGCAGCGGTGGGCACCAAGAGACCCAGTACTTC.

The chain joins TRBV30 to TRBJ2-7; 12 positions match TRBD2. Germline V gene sequence: CDR1 GTSNPN, CDR2 SVGIG (reference sequence). CDR3 length: 16 amino acids. With 4 bases clipped from V and 2 bases from J, the junction kept 9 bases outside the gene matches. This CDR3 is CAWNPSGRAQTYEQYF. The CDR3 DNA reads as TGTGCCTGGAATCCTAGCGGGAGGGCCCAAACCTACGAGCAGTACTTC.

The chain employs TRBV7-2 and TRBJ1-1; D gene unclear. V lost 5 bases and J 10 bases, leaving 17 bases between the germline ends. In germline, CDR1 is SGHTA, CDR2 FQGNSA. The CDR3 loop spans 13 amino acids. The CDR3 DNA reads TGTGCCAGCAGCCCTGACGTCTTAGAGCGAGCTTTCTTT. Its translation is CASSPDVLERAFF.

The J gene is TRBJ2-7, the V gene TRBV10-1; TRBD1 aligns across 9 bases. Trimming took 5 bases from V and 6 from J; bases not matched to a gene: 8. The CDR3 is 14 amino acids. In germline, CDR1 is WNHNN, CDR2 SYGVQD (reference sequence). CDR3 DNA sequence: TGCGCCAGCAGTTCCGGGACAGGGTACGGCGAGCAGTACTTC. Translating it yields CASSSGTGYGEQYF.

This chain joins TRBV27 and TRBJ2-3; 9 bases are shared with TRBD2. The length of the CDR3 is 16 residues. Trimming removed 5 bases from V and 2 bases from J; junction bases left unmatched: 8. Looked up from germline, CDR1 is MNHEY and CDR2 is SMNVEV (reference sequence). The CDR3 nucleotides are TGTGCCAGCAGTCCGTGGACTAGCGCTCTCACAGATACGCAGTATTTT. Its protein product is CASSPWTSALTDTQYF.